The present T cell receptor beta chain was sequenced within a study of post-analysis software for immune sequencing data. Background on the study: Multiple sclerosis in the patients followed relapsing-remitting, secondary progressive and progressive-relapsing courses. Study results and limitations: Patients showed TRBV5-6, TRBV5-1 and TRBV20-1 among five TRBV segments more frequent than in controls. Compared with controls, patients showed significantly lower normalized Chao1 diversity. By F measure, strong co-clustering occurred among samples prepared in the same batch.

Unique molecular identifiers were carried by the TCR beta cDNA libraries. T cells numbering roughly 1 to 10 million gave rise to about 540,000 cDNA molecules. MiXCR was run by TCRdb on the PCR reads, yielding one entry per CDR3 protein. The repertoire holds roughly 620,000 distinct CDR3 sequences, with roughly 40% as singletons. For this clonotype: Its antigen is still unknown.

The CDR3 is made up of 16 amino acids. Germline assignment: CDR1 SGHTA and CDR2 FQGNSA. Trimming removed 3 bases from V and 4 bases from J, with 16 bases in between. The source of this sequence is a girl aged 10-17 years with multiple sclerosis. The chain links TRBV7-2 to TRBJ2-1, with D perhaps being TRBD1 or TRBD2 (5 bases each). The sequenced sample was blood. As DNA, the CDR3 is TGTGCCAGCAGCTTGGGGTGGGGACGCCTATACAATGAGCAGTTCTTC. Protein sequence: CASSLGWGRLYNEQFF. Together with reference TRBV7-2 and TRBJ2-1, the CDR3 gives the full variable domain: GAGVSQSPSNKVTEKGKDVELRCDPISGHTALYWYRQSLGQGLEFLIYFQGNSAPDKSGLPSDRFSAERTGGSVSTLTIQRTQQEDSAVYLCASSLGWGRLYNEQFFGPGTRLTVL.